This entry lists 26 T cell receptor beta chains sequenced from one sample in a study of T cells in women clearing cervical HPV infection (dated by TCRdb to the late 2010s). To prepare the library, the immunoSEQ multiplex PCR assay was applied. The table was pulled from immuneACCESS by TCRdb, which kept in-frame rearrangements only. Such tables lose some clones; where checked, under half of the loss comes from unresolved V genes, and the rest has no known cause. Per the sample table, the count is under 25,000 clones. Jointly, the top ten make up 3.2% of the sample. The sample comprised blood buffy coat. The receptors originated from a woman aged 18 to 69 with a cervical HPV16 infection that either progressed to CIN3+ or cleared (not recorded which).

Regarding this clone: The junction and the germline gene differ at one end; a read error may be behind it. The read comes to an end 3 residues before the CDR3 does, leaving the germline J gene to fill in the end. The V and J genes are TRBV4-2 and TRBJ2-6, with D tentatively TRBD1 (6 bases). Germline V gene sequence: CDR1 LGHNA, CDR2 YNFKEQ. This CDR3 has 17 amino acids. Incomplete CDR3 DNA: TGCGCCAGCAGCCGAACACAGGGTTCCTCTGGGGCCAACGTC. Translating it yields CASSRTQGSSGANV. The CDR3 in its entirety is CASSRTQGSSGANVLTF.

The CDR3 is CAWSPPAEAFF. Incomplete CDR3 DNA: TGTGCCTGGAGTCCGCCGGCTGAA. The chain uses TRBV30 and TRBJ1-1, with no clear D. The missing CDR3 end, 3 residues past where the read stops, is filled in from the germline J gene. Germline V lookup: CDR1 GTSNPN, CDR2 SVGIG (reference sequence). The V end lost 2 bases, the J end lost 6 bases, and 7 bases lay between the germline ends. The length of the CDR3 is 11 residues.

In regard to this clone: The CDR3 end lies 3 residues beyond the end of the read and is filled in from the germline J gene. J is TRBJ2-2 and V is TRBV5-5, with TRBD1 as a possible D gene (6 bases). This CDR3 comprises 15 residues. V shed 6 bases and J shed 1 base, with 13 bases lying between them. Germline CDR1 SGHKS, CDR2 YYEKEE (reference sequence). This chain's CDR3 is CASILQDRNTGELFF. CDR3 DNA, as far as it was read: TGTGCCAGCATCCTCCAGGACAGGAACACCGGGGAG.

Details on this clone: The CDR3 extends 3 residues past the end of the read, so its final part is completed from the germline J gene. The chain links TRBV7-8 to TRBJ2-7; the match to TRBD2 covers 7 bases. The germline V gene encodes CDR1 SGHVS and CDR2 FQNEAQ. V was pared by 3 bases and J by 2 bases, with 4 bases of the junction left unmatched. The CDR3 runs 14 residues. The CDR3: CASSLVGGTYEQYF. CDR3 DNA, as far as it was read: TGTGCCAGCAGCTTGGTCGGGGGGACCTACGAG.

Note on this clone: Read data end 3 residues before the CDR3 end; the end is taken from the germline J gene. The chain uses TRBV5-4 and TRBJ2-7, with 10 bases lining up with TRBD2. The CDR3 length is 16 residues. Germline V gives CDR1 SGHNT, CDR2 YYREEE (reference sequence). The junction had 5 bases not matched to a gene; V was cut back by 1 base and J by 1 base. CDR3 loop: CASSLRSGGESYEQYF. The CDR3 bases that were read are TGTGCCAGCAGCTTGCGGAGCGGGGGGGAATCCTACGAG.

The CDR3 DNA, read in part, is TGTGCCAGCAGGGCCACAGGGATCGAG. It yields the protein CASRATGIE. The whole CDR3 protein is CASRATGIEQYF. V usage is TRBV2 and J usage is TRBJ2-7; tentative D call: TRBD1 (6 bases). The read gets to within 3 residues of the CDR3 end, and the germline J gene fills in the rest. Between the trimmed V and J ends, which lost 6 bases and 6 bases, there was a span of 12 bases. The CDR3 loop spans 12 amino acids. Germline V gene sequence: CDR1 SNHLY, CDR2 FYNNEI.

In the case of this clone: The read ends 3 residues before the CDR3 terminus; that terminus is restored from the germline J gene. The gene calls are TRBV5-1 and TRBJ2-1, with 9 positions matching TRBD1. Germline trimming cut 2 bases from V and 5 bases from J; bases unmatched to any gene: 11. The germline V gene has CDR1 SGHRS and CDR2 YFSETQ. The CDR3 contains 17 residues. CDR3 in amino acids: CASSFKSTGGKNNEQFF. The part of the CDR3 DNA that was read is TGCGCCAGCAGCTTCAAATCAACAGGGGGCAAGAACAATGAG.

For this clone: The read ends 3 residues early relative to the CDR3; the germline J gene fills the gap. The V gene is TRBV4-1, the J gene TRBJ1-6; a possible D gene is TRBD1 (6 bases). The germline V gene encodes CDR1 MGHRA and CDR2 YSYEKL. This CDR3 has 17 residues. Trimming left V 3 bases short and J 0 bases short, with 12 bases between. CDR3 DNA (partial): TGCGCCAGCAGCCAGGCCAGGGGCCACTCCTATAATTCACCC. This codes for CASSQARGHSYNSP. The complete CDR3 reads CASSQARGHSYNSPLHF.

Concerning this clone: The read stops 3 residues short of the end of the CDR3; the missing end is completed from the germline J gene. V gene TRBV19 combines with J gene TRBJ1-2; 7 nucleotides agree with TRBD1. This CDR3 comprises 17 residues. V shed 4 bases, J shed 4 bases, and the junction held 15 bases outside the gene matches. Germline V gives CDR1 LNHDA, CDR2 SQIVND (reference sequence). The CDR3 sequence: CASSTMGTERQLYGYTF. The sequenced CDR3 bases are TGTGCCAGTAGTACAATGGGGACAGAGCGACAACTCTATGGC.

About this clone itself: The read ends 3 residues shy of where the CDR3 ends; the end is completed using the germline J gene. J is TRBJ2-7 and V is TRBV29-1, with a possible D match to TRBD1 (5 bases). Trimming cost V 4 bases and J 4 bases, with 17 bases left between them. The length of the CDR3 is 14 residues. CDR1 and CDR2 from the germline V gene are SQVTM and ANQGSEA. This CDR3 reads CSVVTLSDRYEQYF. The sequenced CDR3 bases are TGCAGCGTTGTAACACTTTCTGACAGATACGAG.

The CDR3: CASSEARTGTYGYTF. CDR3 DNA (partial): TGTGCCAGCAGTGAAGCCAGGACAGGAACCTATGGC. The chain joins TRBV6-1 to TRBJ1-2; 7 bases are shared with TRBD1. The CDR3 end is not reached by the read, which stops 3 residues before it; the germline J gene fills it in. The germline CDR1 and CDR2 sequences are MNHNS and SASEGT. V shed 0 bases, J shed 4 bases, and the junction held 5 bases outside the gene matches. The CDR3 loop spans 15 amino acids.

In regard to this clone: A read error may account for a junction end that differs from germline. Coverage ceases 3 residues before the CDR3 finishes, and the germline J gene fills in the end. The J gene is TRBJ2-1, the V gene TRBV7-9; 12 nucleotides align to TRBD2. This CDR3 region has 15 residues. Per germline, CDR1 SEHNR and CDR2 FQNEAQ (reference sequence). The part of the CDR3 DNA that was read is TGTGCCAGCAGCCTAGCGGGGGGGCCCACGATTGAG. Protein sequence: CASSLAGGPTIE. The whole CDR3 region reads CASSLAGGPTIEQFF.

Worth noting for this clone: Read coverage stops 3 residues before the CDR3 terminus; the germline J gene supplies the remainder. The J gene is TRBJ2-7, the V gene TRBV13, with D tentatively TRBD2 (5 bases). Trimming stripped 3 bases from V and 6 bases from J, with 9 bases between. Per germline, CDR1 PRHDT and CDR2 FYEKMQ (reference sequence). The CDR3 totals 12 residues. CDR3 sequence reads: CASSFERAEQYF. The sequenced part of the CDR3 DNA is TGTGCCAGCAGCTTTGAGAGGGCCGAG.

As concerns this clone: From the germline J gene comes the end of the CDR3, since the read stops 3 residues before it. The rearrangement joins TRBV5-1 to TRBJ2-5; TRBD2 aligns across 10 bases. From germline, CDR1 is SGHRS and CDR2 YFSETQ. The CDR3 consists of 13 residues. Trimming removed 4 bases from V and 5 bases from J; junction bases left unmatched: 2. CDR3 in amino acids: CASSVSGGETQYF. Incomplete CDR3 DNA: TGCGCCAGCAGCGTTAGCGGGGGGGAGACC.

The covered CDR3 bases are TGCAGTGCCGGACTAGCGGCTATTAATGAG. Protein product: CSAGLAAINE. The full CDR3 protein is CSAGLAAINEQFF. The chain carries TRBV20-1 and TRBJ2-1; 10 bases line up with TRBD2. The read is 3 residues too short to cover the CDR3 end, so that end is filled in from the germline J gene. The CDR3 totals 13 residues. The junction had 6 bases not matched to a gene; V was cut back by 6 bases and J by 7 bases. CDR1 and CDR2 (germline): DFQATT, SNEGSKA (reference sequence).

On this clone itself: Read data end 3 residues before the CDR3 end; the end is taken from the germline J gene. This chain uses TRBV5-1 with TRBJ1-2; a possible D gene is TRBD1 (6 bases). V was cut by 2 bases and J by 5 bases, with 13 bases left in between. Germline lookup yields CDR1 SGHRS and CDR2 YFSETQ. This CDR3 contains 14 residues. The CDR3 loop is CASSFSTGDYGYTF. The part of the CDR3 DNA that was read is TGCGCCAGCAGCTTTTCGACAGGTGATTATGGC.

Worth noting for this clone: The read terminates 3 residues before the CDR3 end, so the remaining end is supplied by the germline J gene. The chain carries TRBV2 and TRBJ2-7; the D gene could be TRBD1 or TRBD2 (5 bases each). The V gene's germline CDR1 is SNHLY and CDR2 FYNNEI. Trimming cost V 2 bases and J 0 bases, with 11 bases left between them. The CDR3 sequence is 15 residues long. The CDR3 reads CASSESPGSSYEQYF. CDR3 DNA (partial): TGTGCCAGCAGTGAAAGTCCAGGGAGCTCCTACGAG. Full variable domain (remainder filled in from reference TRBV2 and TRBJ2-7): EPEVTQTPSHQVTQMGQEVILRCVPISNHLYFYWYRQILGQKVEFLVSFYNNEISEKSEIFDDQFSVERPDGSNFTLKIRSTKLEDSAMYFCASSESPGSSYEQYFGPGTRLTVT.

With respect to this clone: The read falls 3 residues short of the CDR3 end, and the missing part is taken from the germline J gene. The chain carries TRBV2 and TRBJ1-2; tentatively, D is TRBD1 (6 bases). Germline values: CDR1 SNHLY, CDR2 FYNNEI. The CDR3 loop spans 13 amino acids. Trimming shortened V by 2 bases and J by 4 bases, and 8 bases separated the two germline ends. The CDR3 bases that were read are TGTGCCAGCAGTGAACGGGGGGCCTATGGC. Translated: CASSERGAYG. The CDR3, in full, reads CASSERGAYGYTF.

About this clone: The read ends 3 residues before the CDR3 terminus; that terminus is restored from the germline J gene. The J gene is TRBJ2-3, the V gene TRBV20-1; D is uncertain. Trimming removed 2 bases from V and 0 bases from J, with 9 bases in between. The CDR3 is made up of 14 amino acids. Per the germline V gene, CDR1 is DFQATT and CDR2 is SNEGSKA (reference sequence). The covered CDR3 bases are TGCAGTGCTAGAAGCCAGACTAGCACAGATACG. Translation: CSARSQTSTDT. The whole CDR3 reads CSARSQTSTDTQYF.

Of note for this clone: The read ends 3 residues before the CDR3 terminus; that terminus is restored from the germline J gene. The chain has TRBV11-3 and TRBJ1-3, with D possibly being TRBD1 (6 bases). The CDR3 consists of 15 residues. Germline assignment: CDR1 SGHNT and CDR2 YENEEA. V dropped 4 bases and J dropped 0 bases, with 10 bases sitting between them. The CDR3 spells CASSSDSDSGNTIYF. CDR3 DNA, as far as it was read: TGTGCCAGCAGCTCGGACAGCGACTCTGGAAACACC. The full variable domain, its missing parts supplied by reference TRBV11-3 and TRBJ1-3, is EAGVVQSPRYKIIEKKQPVAFWCNPISGHNTLYWYLQNLGQGPELLIRYENEEAVDDSQLPKDRFSAERLKGVDSTLKIQPAELGDSAVYLCASSSDSDSGNTIYFGEGSWLTVV.

On this clone: Sequencing ends 3 residues short of the CDR3 end; the germline J gene provides the rest. The chain links TRBV5-6 to TRBJ2-1, with TRBD1 identical over 10 bases. CDR3 length: 15 amino acids. Germline CDR1 and CDR2: SGHDT and YYEEEE. Germline trimming cut 3 bases from V and 7 bases from J; bases unmatched to any gene: 7. The DNA read from the CDR3 is TGTGCCAGCAGCTCACCGGGACAGGGGTATAATGAG. Its protein is CASSSPGQGYNE. The entire CDR3 reads CASSSPGQGYNEQFF. Based on the CDR3 plus reference TRBV5-6 and TRBJ2-1, the full variable domain is DAGVTQSPTHLIKTRGQQVTLRCSPKSGHDTVSWYQQALGQGPQFIFQYYEEEERQRGNFPDRFSGHQFPNYSSELNVNALLLGDSALYLCASSSPGQGYNEQFFGPGTRLTVL.

On this clone: The read halts 3 residues ahead of the CDR3 end, with the missing end drawn from the germline J gene. The rearrangement uses TRBV2 and TRBJ1-3; no clear D. Germline V gene sequence: CDR1 SNHLY, CDR2 FYNNEI. The V gene lost 6 bases and the J gene lost 0 bases, with 9 bases spanning the gap. The CDR3 is 14 residues long. The CDR3 is CASSPGSSGNTIYF. The sequenced part of the CDR3 DNA is TGTGCCAGCAGCCCGGGGTCCTCTGGAAACACC.

With respect to this clone: The read comes to an end 3 residues before the CDR3 does, leaving the germline J gene to fill in the end. The chain has TRBV20-1 and TRBJ1-4; 10 positions agree with TRBD1. V lost 3 bases to trimming and J lost 2 bases; unmatched junction nucleotides: 6. The V gene's germline CDR1 is DFQATT and CDR2 SNEGSKA (reference sequence). The length of the CDR3 is 16 residues. The chain's CDR3 is CSASGDRGATNEKLFF. CDR3 DNA, as far as it was read: TGCAGTGCTAGTGGGGACAGGGGTGCGACTAATGAAAAA.

As concerns this clone: The read terminates 3 residues ahead of where the CDR3 ends, so the germline J gene completes it. The chain links TRBV20-1 to TRBJ2-5, with 10 bases that match TRBD2. The CDR3 contains 15 residues. The ends lost 0 bases at V and 2 bases at J; junction bases unmatched: 3. Per the germline V gene, CDR1 is DFQATT and CDR2 is SNEGSKA (reference sequence). The sequenced CDR3 bases are TGCAGTGCTAGAGATCTAGCGGGGGCACAAGAGACC. This encodes CSARDLAGAQET. The entire CDR3 is CSARDLAGAQETQYF.

About this clone: With the read ending 3 residues before the CDR3 end, the germline J gene is used to fill in that end. The rearrangement links TRBV6-1 to TRBJ2-5, with 10 bases that match TRBD1. The germline V gene has CDR1 MNHNS and CDR2 SASEGT. Trimming took 3 bases from V and 5 from J; bases not matched to a gene: 3. This CDR3 has 14 amino acids. The sequenced part of the CDR3 DNA is TGTGCCAGCAGTGATGGACAGGGGGTGGAGACC. Its translation is CASSDGQGVET. The CDR3, in full, reads CASSDGQGVETQYF.

The CDR3 sequence is CASSFDSGGQNIQYF. CDR3 DNA (partial): TGTGCCAGCAGCTTCGATAGCGGGGGGCAAAACATT. The chain couples TRBV7-9 to TRBJ2-4, with 10 positions matching TRBD2. The sequence runs out 3 residues before the end of the CDR3; the remainder is reconstructed from the germline J gene. This CDR3 has 15 residues. CDR1 is SEHNR, CDR2 FQNEAQ, per germline (reference sequence). After removal of 3 bases from V and 5 bases from J, the junction contained 4 bases not matched to a gene.